The T cell receptor beta chain under discussion was sequenced for a study of T cells after yellow fever vaccination. This CDR3 comprises 14 residues. After removal of 5 bases from V and 0 bases from J, the junction contained 2 bases not matched to a gene. The germline V gene has CDR1 MNHNS and CDR2 SASEGT. In the case of this clonotype: What it binds is not known.

Study-wide results and limits: After the booster, 96% of CD4 and just over 85% of CD8 primary-response clones were re-detected.

TCRdb passed the 5' RACE reads through MiXCR, listing each CDR3 protein once. The sample contains approximately 550,000 distinct CDR3 sequences, approximately 13% of which appear only once. The chain carries TRBV6-1 and TRBJ2-5, with 8 bases identical to TRBD1. Sequences were derived from PBMCs, sampled on the day of the yellow fever booster vaccination. This TCR derives from a man aged 25-45 years who received the YFV17D yellow fever vaccine. The CDR3 sequence: CASSTGGHQETQYF. CDR3 in DNA: TGTGCCAGCAGTACAGGGGGGCACCAAGAGACCCAGTACTTC.